Listed below are T cell receptor beta chains from one sample, sequenced in a study of PD-L1 blockade in urothelial cancer. Sequencing was performed with immunoSEQ multiplex PCR; in TCRdb, only in-frame clones are kept and a portion is missing. This table has about 71,000 clones, 70% to 90% appearing once. This material consisted of PBMCs, taken around atezolizumab (anti-PD-L1) treatment. These receptors were collected from a man aged 60-69 years with urothelial cancer. CDR3s include the opening cysteine and the closing phenylalanine or tryptophan. The D gene is left open where the match is weak. Some rows have no size entry. The others give once, few or many, or a class for an expanded clone.

J: TRBJ2-7; size: .; V: TRBV5-1; D: TRBD2; DNA: TGCGCCAGCAGCCCTGGTTCTAGCGGCGGCCTCTACGAGCAGTACTTC; CDR3: CASSPGSSGGLYEQYF
J: TRBJ1-4; size: .; V: TRBV15; D: .; DNA: TGTGCCACCAGCAGAGATCGAGGGCGGGGGAATGAAAAACTGTTTTTT; CDR3: CATSRDRGRGNEKLFF
J: TRBJ2-7; size: once; V: TRBV6-1; D: .; DNA: TGTGCCAGCAGTGAGGGGTCCTCCGGGGTGCAGTACTTC; CDR3: CASSEGSSGVQYF
J: TRBJ2-3; size: .; V: TRBV6-4; D: TRBD1; DNA: TGTGCCAGCAGTGACTCGGACAGGGCTAGTACAGATACGCAGTATTTT; CDR3: CASSDSDRASTDTQYF
J: TRBJ2-7; size: .; V: TRBV5-4; D: TRBD2; DNA: TGTGCCAGCAGCTCCGCTTCGTTTGCGGGAGGGGAAGAGCAGTACTTC; CDR3: CASSSASFAGGEEQYF
J: TRBJ2-5; size: .; V: TRBV5-1; D: .; DNA: TGCGCCAGCAGCTGGGCGGGAGAGACCCAGTACTTC; CDR3: CASSWAGETQYF
J: TRBJ2-7; size: .; V: TRBV6-1; D: .; DNA: TGTGCCAGCAGTGTGTTAAGGGGCTACGAGCAGTACTTC; CDR3: CASSVLRGYEQYF
J: TRBJ2-7; size: .; V: TRBV6-6; D: .; DNA: TGTGCCAGCAGCCAATCCCAGGGTTCGGTAATCGGGCAGTACTTC; CDR3: CASSQSQGSVIGQYF
J: TRBJ1-1; size: .; V: TRBV27; D: TRBD1; DNA: TGTGCCAGCAGTGCCTCGGGACAGAGGAACACTGAAGCTTTCTTT; CDR3: CASSASGQRNTEAFF
J: TRBJ1-1; size: few; V: TRBV11-3; D: TRBD1; DNA: TGTGCCAGCAGCTTAACCCCGGGACAGGGGAACACTGAAGCTTTCTTT; CDR3: CASSLTPGQGNTEAFF
J: TRBJ1-2; size: .; V: TRBV11-2; D: .; DNA: TGTGCCAGCAGCCCCCGGGTCAATATCTATGGCTACACCTTC; CDR3: CASSPRVNIYGYTF
J: TRBJ1-2; size: .; V: TRBV27; D: .; DNA: TGTGCCAGCAGTAGCCTAGGACAGTATGGCTACACCTTC; CDR3: CASSSLGQYGYTF
J: TRBJ2-2; size: .; V: TRBV7-9; D: TRBD2; DNA: TGTGCCAGCAGCTTGAGCGGGGCCGGGGAGCTGTTTTTT; CDR3: CASSLSGAGELFF
J: TRBJ2-5; size: .; V: TRBV2; D: TRBD2; DNA: TGTGCCAGCAAAAGCGGGAGTACGTCGGAGACCCAGTACTTC; CDR3: CASKSGSTSETQYF
J: TRBJ1-6; size: few; V: TRBV2; D: TRBD1; DNA: TGTGCCAGCAGAGCTATACCAGGACAGGGCCTTAATTCACCCCTCCACTTT; CDR3: CASRAIPGQGLNSPLHF
J: TRBJ2-7; size: .; V: TRBV7-2; D: .; DNA: TGTGCCAGCAGCCGAGACGAGGGCTACGAGCAGTACTTC; CDR3: CASSRDEGYEQYF
J: TRBJ1-2; size: .; V: TRBV19; D: .; DNA: TGTGCCAGTAGTACTCTGGGAGGGGCCTCTACCAGAGCTAACTATGGCTACACCTTC; CDR3: CASSTLGGASTRANYGYTF
J: TRBJ2-1; size: .; V: TRBV11-2; D: .; DNA: TGTGCCAGCAGCTTAGACTGGTTCGGTGAGCAGTTCTTC; CDR3: CASSLDWFGEQFF